This T cell receptor beta chain was sequenced in a study of T cell clones after liver transplantation. V lost 1 base, J lost 3 bases, and 3 bases stayed unmatched. This CDR3 contains 15 residues. The V gene's germline CDR1 is SGHAT and CDR2 FQNNGV. Sequenced by immunoSEQ multiplex PCR; TCRdb stores in-frame clones only, minus some. The sample lists about 99,000 clones; 75% to 85% were seen once. Comments on this clone: Its antigen is unknown.

Study observations and caveats: Donor-reactive sequences fell more than third party-reactive ones, suggesting partial deletion.

The chain has TRBV11-2 and TRBJ2-3; TRBD1 matches 8 bases. This receptor was taken from a human donor who received a liver transplant. The sequencing used CD4+ T cells from blood, collected before liver transplant. CDR3: CASSLVQGATDTQYF. For the CDR3, the DNA is TGTGCCAGCAGCTTAGTCCAGGGGGCAACAGATACGCAGTATTTT.